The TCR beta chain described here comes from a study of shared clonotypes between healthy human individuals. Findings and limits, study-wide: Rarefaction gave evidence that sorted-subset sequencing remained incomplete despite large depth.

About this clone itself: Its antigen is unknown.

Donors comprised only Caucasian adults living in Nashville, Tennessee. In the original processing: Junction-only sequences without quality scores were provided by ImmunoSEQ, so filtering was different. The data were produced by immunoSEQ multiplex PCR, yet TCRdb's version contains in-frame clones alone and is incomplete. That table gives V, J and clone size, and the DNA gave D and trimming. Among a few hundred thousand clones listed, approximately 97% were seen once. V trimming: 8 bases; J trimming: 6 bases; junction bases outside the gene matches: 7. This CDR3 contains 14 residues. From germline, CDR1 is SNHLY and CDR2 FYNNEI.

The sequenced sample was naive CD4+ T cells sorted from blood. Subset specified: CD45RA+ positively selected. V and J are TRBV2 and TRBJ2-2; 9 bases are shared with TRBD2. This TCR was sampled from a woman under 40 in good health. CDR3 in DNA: TGTGCCAGCGGACTAGCGACGAAGGCCGGGGAGCTGTTTTTT. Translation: CASGLATKAGELFF.